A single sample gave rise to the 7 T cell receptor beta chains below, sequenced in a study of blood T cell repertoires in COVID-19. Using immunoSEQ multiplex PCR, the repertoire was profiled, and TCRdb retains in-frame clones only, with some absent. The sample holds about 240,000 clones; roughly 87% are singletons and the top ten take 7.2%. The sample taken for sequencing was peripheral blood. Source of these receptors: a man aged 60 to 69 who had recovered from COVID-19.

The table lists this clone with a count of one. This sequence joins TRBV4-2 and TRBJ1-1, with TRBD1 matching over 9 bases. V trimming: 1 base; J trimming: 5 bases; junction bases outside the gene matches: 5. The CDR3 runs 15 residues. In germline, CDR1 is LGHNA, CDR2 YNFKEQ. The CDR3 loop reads CASSQVAGTGTEAFF. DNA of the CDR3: TGTGCCAGCAGCCAAGTGGCTGGGACAGGGACTGAAGCTTTCTTT.

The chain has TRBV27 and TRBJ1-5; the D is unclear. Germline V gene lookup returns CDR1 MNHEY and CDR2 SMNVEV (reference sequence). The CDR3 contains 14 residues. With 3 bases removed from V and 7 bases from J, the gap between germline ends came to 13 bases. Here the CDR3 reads CASSFAPAGQPQHF. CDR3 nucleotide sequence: TGTGCCAGCAGTTTTGCCCCCGCAGGCCAGCCCCAGCATTTT.

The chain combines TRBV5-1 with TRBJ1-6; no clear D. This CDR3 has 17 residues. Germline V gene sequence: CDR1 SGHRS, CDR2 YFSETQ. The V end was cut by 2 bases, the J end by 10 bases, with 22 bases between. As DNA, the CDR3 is TGCGCCAGCAGCTTTCGTCAGGCCTCCCCCGGGGAGTCACCCCTCCACTTT. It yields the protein CASSFRQASPGESPLHF.

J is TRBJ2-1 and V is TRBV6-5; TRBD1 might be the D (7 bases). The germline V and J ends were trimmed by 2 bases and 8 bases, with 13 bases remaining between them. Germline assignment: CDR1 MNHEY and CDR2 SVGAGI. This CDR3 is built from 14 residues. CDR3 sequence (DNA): TGTGCCAGCAGTTACCGGGACAGCGGGTATGAGCAGTTCTTC. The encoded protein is CASSYRDSGYEQFF.

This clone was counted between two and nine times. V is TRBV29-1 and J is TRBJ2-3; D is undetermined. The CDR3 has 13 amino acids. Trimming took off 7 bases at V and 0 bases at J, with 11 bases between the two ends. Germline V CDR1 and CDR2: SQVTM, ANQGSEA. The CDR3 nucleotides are TGCAGCGCTCGGAAGGAGAGCACAGATACGCAGTATTTT. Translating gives CSARKESTDTQYF.

The CDR3 loop is CASSRAGGTDTQYF. The DNA of the CDR3 is TGCGCCAGCAGTCGAGCGGGGGGCACAGATACGCAGTATTTT. J is TRBJ2-3 and V is TRBV10-1; 8 bases fit TRBD2. Trimming took 5 bases from V and 1 from J; bases not matched to a gene: 2. Germline CDR1 is WNHNN and CDR2 is SYGVQD (reference sequence). This CDR3 region has 14 residues.

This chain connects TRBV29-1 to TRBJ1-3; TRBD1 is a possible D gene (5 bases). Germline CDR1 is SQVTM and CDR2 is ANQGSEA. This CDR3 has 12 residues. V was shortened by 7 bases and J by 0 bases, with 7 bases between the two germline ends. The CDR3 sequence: CSGGSSGNTIYF. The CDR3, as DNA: TGCAGCGGGGGGAGCTCTGGAAACACCATATATTTT.